This T cell receptor (beta chain) was documented in a study of PD-L1 blockade in urothelial cancer. Study details: At 3 weeks (second dose) and 6 weeks after starting treatment, blood was analyzed.

Time point: pretreatment peripheral blood. Every PCR got spiked synthetic TCR analog templates. The assay was immunoSEQ multiplex PCR, and TCRdb's table has in-frame clones only and misses some. This sample has 45,000 to 60,000 clones; over 75% occur once, and the top ten carry around 14%. This receptor was obtained from a man between 65 and 85 years old with urothelial cancer. The specimen was PBMCs, collected around atezolizumab (anti-PD-L1) treatment.

CDR3 in amino acids: CASGGRGTGELFF. DNA for the CDR3: TGTGCCTCGGGCGGGAGGGGGACCGGGGAGCTGTTTTTT. V is TRBV19 and J is TRBJ2-2, with 9 positions matching TRBD2. The CDR3 is 13 residues long. CDR1 is LNHDA, CDR2 SQIVND, per germline (reference sequence). The J segment lost 5 bases and the V segment lost 11 bases, leaving 6 bases of the junction unmatched.